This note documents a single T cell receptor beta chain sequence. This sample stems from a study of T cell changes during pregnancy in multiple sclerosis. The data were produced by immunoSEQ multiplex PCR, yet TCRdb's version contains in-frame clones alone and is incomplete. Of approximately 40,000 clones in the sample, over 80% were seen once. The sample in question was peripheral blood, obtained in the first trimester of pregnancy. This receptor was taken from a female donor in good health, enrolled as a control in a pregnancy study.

The CDR3 loop reads CASSLSRGTEAFF. As DNA, the CDR3 is TGTGCCAGCAGCTTATCCAGGGGAACTGAAGCTTTCTTT. The chain uses TRBV7-3 and TRBJ1-1, with TRBD1 as a possible D gene (6 bases). Germline CDR1 and CDR2: SGHTA and FQGTGA. V was clipped by 2 bases and J by 5 bases, with 9 bases between them. CDR3 length: 13 residues.